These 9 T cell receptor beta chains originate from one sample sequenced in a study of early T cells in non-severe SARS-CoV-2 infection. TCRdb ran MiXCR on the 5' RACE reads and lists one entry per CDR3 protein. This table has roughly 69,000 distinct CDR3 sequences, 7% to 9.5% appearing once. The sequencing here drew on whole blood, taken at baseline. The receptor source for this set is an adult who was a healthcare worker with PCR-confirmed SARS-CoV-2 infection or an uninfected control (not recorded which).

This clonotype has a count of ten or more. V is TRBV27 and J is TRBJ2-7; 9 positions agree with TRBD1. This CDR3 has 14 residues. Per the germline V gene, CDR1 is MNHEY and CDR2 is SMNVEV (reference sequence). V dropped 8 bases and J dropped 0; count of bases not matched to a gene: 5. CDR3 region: CASQGTGSSYEQYF. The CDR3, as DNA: TGTGCCAGCCAAGGGACAGGGAGCTCCTACGAGCAGTACTTC.

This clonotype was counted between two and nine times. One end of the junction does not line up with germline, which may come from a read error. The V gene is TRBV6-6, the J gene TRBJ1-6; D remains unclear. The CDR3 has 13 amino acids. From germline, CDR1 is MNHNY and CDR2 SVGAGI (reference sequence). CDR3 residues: CASQRTDNSPLHF. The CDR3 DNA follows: TGTGCCAGCCAAAGGACGGATAATTCACCCCTCCATTTT.

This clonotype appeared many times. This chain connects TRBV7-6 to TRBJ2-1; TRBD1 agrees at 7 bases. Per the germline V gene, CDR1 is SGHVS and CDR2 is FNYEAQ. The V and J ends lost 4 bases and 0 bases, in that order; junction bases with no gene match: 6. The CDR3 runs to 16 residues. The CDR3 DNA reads TGTGCCAGCAGCTCGCGGACAGGCCTCTCCTACAATGAGCAGTTCTTC. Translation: CASSSRTGLSYNEQFF. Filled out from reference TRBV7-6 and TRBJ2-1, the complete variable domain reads GAGVSQSPRYKVTKRGQDVALRCDPISGHVSLYWYRQALGQGPEFLTYFNYEAQQDKSGLPNDRFSAERPEGSISTLTIQRTEQRDSAMYRCASSSRTGLSYNEQFFGPGTRLTVL.

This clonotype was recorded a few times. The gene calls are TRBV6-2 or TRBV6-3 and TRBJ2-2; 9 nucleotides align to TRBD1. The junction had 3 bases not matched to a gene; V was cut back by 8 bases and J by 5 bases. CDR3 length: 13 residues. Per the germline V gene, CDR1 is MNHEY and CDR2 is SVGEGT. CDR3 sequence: CASLGQGTGELFF. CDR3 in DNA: TGTGCCAGCCTGGGACAGGGAACCGGGGAGCTGTTTTTT.

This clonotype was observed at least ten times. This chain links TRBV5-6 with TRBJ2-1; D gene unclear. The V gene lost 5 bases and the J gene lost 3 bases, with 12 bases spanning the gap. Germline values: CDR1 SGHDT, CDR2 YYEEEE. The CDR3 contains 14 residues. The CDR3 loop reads CASSHALLYNEQFF. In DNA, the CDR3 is TGTGCCAGCAGTCACGCTCTCCTCTACAATGAGCAGTTCTTC. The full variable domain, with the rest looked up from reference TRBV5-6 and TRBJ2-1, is DAGVTQSPTHLIKTRGQQVTLRCSPKSGHDTVSWYQQALGQGPQFIFQYYEEEERQRGNFPDRFSGHQFPNYSSELNVNALLLGDSALYLCASSHALLYNEQFFGPGTRLTVL.

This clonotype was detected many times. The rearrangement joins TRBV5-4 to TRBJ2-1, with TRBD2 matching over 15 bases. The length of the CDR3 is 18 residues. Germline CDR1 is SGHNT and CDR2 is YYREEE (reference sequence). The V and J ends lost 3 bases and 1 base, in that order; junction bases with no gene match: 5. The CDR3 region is CASSSGTSGRWSYNEQFF. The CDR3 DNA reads TGTGCCAGCAGCTCTGGGACTAGCGGGAGGTGGTCCTACAATGAGCAGTTCTTC.

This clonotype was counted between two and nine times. The CDR3 sequence: CASSKEAGAAGNTIYF. The CDR3 DNA is TGTGCCAGCAGCAAAGAAGCTGGGGCTGCAGGAAACACCATATATTTT. The V gene is TRBV7-6, the J gene TRBJ1-3; tentative D call: TRBD1 (5 bases). The CDR3 runs to 16 residues. In germline, CDR1 is SGHVS, CDR2 FNYEAQ. V was cut by 5 bases and J by 4 bases, with 18 bases left in between.

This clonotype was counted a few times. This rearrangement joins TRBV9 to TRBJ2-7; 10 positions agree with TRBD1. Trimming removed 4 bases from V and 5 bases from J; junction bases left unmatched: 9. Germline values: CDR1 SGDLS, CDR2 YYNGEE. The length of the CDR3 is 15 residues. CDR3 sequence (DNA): TGTGCCAGCAGCACCGAGGGACAGGGGTTCAACGAGCAGTACTTC. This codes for CASSTEGQGFNEQYF.

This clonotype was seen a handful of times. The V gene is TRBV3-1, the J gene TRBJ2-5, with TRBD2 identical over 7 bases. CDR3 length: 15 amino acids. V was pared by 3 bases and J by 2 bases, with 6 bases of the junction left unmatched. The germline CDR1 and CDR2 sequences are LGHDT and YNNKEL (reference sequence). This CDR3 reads CASSHLTSAQETQYF. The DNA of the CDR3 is TGTGCCAGCAGCCATCTTACTAGCGCGCAAGAGACCCAGTACTTC.